The rows below give T cell receptor beta chains drawn from one sample of a study of cytomegalovirus exposure and HLA in healthy donors. Clones were read by immunoSEQ multiplex PCR, and TCRdb kept only the in-frame ones, dropping some. This table holds more than 70,000 clones, about 80% found once. Sequenced material: PBMCs. The receptors were sampled from a man aged 25-45 years in good health and CMV-seropositive. CDR3s include the opening cysteine and the closing phenylalanine or tryptophan.

j_call | v_call | cdr3_aa
TRBJ1-1 | TRBV25-1 | CASSAFFGTENTEAFF
TRBJ1-6 | TRBV2 | CASSESFGQANSPLHF
TRBJ1-4 | TRBV5-6 | CASSSGTGGKLFF
TRBJ2-3 | TRBV21-1 | CAGTILAGWCTDTQYF
TRBJ1-4 | TRBV7-3 | CASSLTEHEKLFF
TRBJ1-2 | TRBV5-6 | CASSSSGDYGYTF
TRBJ1-2 | TRBV18 | CASSPPIRTGGHYGYTF
TRBJ1-5 | TRBV19 | CASSITRPGQGPYSNQPQHF
TRBJ1-1 | TRBV5-1 | CASSLGGFTEAFF
TRBJ1-5 | TRBV10-3 | CAISDSDSQPQHF
TRBJ2-5 | TRBV10-2 | CAGGAGGRETQYF
TRBJ1-1 | TRBV4-1 | CASSQTEQGEAFF
TRBJ2-5 | TRBV2 | CASSGLAGPQETQYF
TRBJ2-5 | TRBV5-1 | CASSLPLSQGTQYF
TRBJ1-4 | TRBV13 | CASSFRKGAEKLFF
TRBJ2-3 | TRBV4-3 | CASSSGSWADTQYF
TRBJ2-1 | TRBV6-5 | CASSYRGAGNEQFF
TRBJ1-2 | TRBV27 | CASSPFPGYGQGNGYTF
TRBJ2-3 | TRBV5-8 | CASRFRVTGYITDTQYF
TRBJ1-4 | TRBV4-2 | CASSQSRDSPTNEKLFF
TRBJ2-5 | TRBV7-6 | CASSLGGQGEYQETQYF
TRBJ2-1 | TRBV7-9 | CASGTSEYNEQFF
TRBJ2-1 | TRBV4-1 | CASSQPGEQFF
TRBJ1-5 | TRBV27 | CASSLGSNQPQHF
TRBJ1-2 | TRBV6-5 | CASRLSTGPGYTF
TRBJ2-3 | TRBV7-2 | CASSNGDTQYF
TRBJ2-7 | TRBV6-1 | CASSEAWADYEQYF
TRBJ1-4 | TRBV5-4 | CASSSNDRDTNEKLFF
TRBJ1-6 | TRBV5-1 | CASSLRQGAPLHF
TRBJ2-6 | TRBV30 | CAGTGSGANVLTF
TRBJ1-3 | TRBV7-2 | CASSLPPRVSGNTIYF
TRBJ2-2 | TRBV2 | CATLLRGDANTGELFF
TRBJ1-6 | TRBV19 | CASRWGREDSPLHF
TRBJ2-1 | TRBV13 | CASSSVSQGAQNEQFF
TRBJ2-1 | TRBV29-1 | CSVGLLAMPYNEQFF
TRBJ1-2 | TRBV2 | CASSEPPAADGYTF
TRBJ1-1 | TRBV4-3 | CASSLFWWTEAFF
TRBJ2-2 | TRBV6-5 | CASSSGSGELFF
TRBJ2-1 | TRBV28 | CASSRSLAGGPEEQFF
TRBJ1-5 | TRBV4-1 | CASSQDVRSAWQPQHF
TRBJ1-2 | TRBV7-2 | CASSFVDSLNYGYTF
TRBJ1-2 | TRBV4-3 | CASSQDSRDYGYTF
TRBJ2-3 | TRBV7-2 | CASSLGPGRADTQYF
TRBJ1-5 | TRBV6-1 | CASSEGHYGQPQHF
TRBJ1-2 | TRBV19 | CASRSDRGAKGYTF
TRBJ1-2 | TRBV2 | CASGRGGVNYGYTF
TRBJ2-3 | TRBV19 | CASSSGLTTDTQYF
TRBJ1-2 | TRBV11-2 | CASSFSTGANYGYTF